Here is one T cell receptor beta chain with its context. The data are from a study of blood T cells in healthy people across ages. Germline CDR1 and CDR2: LGHDT and YNNKEL (reference sequence). The CDR3 loop spans 14 amino acids. With 0 bases removed from V and 7 bases from J, the gap between germline ends came to 12 bases. Alongside a J-beta primer mix, a sample-barcoded 5' primer served in a second PCR lasting about 7 to 12 cycles. One entry per CDR3 protein results from TCRdb running MiXCR on the 5' RACE reads. This table has approximately 800,000 distinct CDR3 sequences, 46% appearing once. Input material: blood. The genes are TRBV3-1 and TRBJ1-2; D gene ambiguous. The clonotype originates from a man aged 80 or over in good health. DNA of the CDR3: TGTGCCAGCAGCCAAGATTCTTTAGGTTTTGGCTACACCTTC. Translated: CASSQDSLGFGYTF.